These 13 T cell receptor beta chains were sequenced from one sample in a study of monozygotic twins with inflammatory bowel disease. TCRdb reprocessed the 5' RACE reads and stores each CDR3 protein as one record, lacking DNA. The sample has 350,000 to 400,000 distinct CDR3 sequences. Sequencing was carried out using blood. These receptors were taken from a human donor with ulcerative colitis or Crohn's disease, or a healthy co-twin of an affected twin (not recorded which).

The rearrangement joins TRBV5-5 to TRBJ2-7; TCRdb selects TRBD2, and the lack of DNA leaves this call unchecked. The length of the CDR3 is 12 residues. The germline V gene encodes CDR1 SGHKS and CDR2 YYEKEE (reference sequence). The CDR3 here is CASAVVEGEQYF.

The gene calls are TRBV20-1 and TRBJ1-1; TCRdb's D call, TRBD1, is unchecked because there is no DNA. CDR3 length: 16 amino acids. Germline values: CDR1 DFQATT, CDR2 SNEGSKA (reference sequence). CDR3 sequence reads: CSARYRGHFPNTEAFF.

The chain is built from TRBV5-1 and TRBJ2-7; TCRdb names TRBD1, which stays unverified in the absence of DNA. The germline CDR1 and CDR2 sequences are SGHRS and YFSETQ. The CDR3 has 14 amino acids. CDR3 region: CASSLTGAAYEQYF.

This rearrangement joins TRBV20-1 to TRBJ2-1; the TCRdb D gene call, TRBD1, has no DNA to confirm it. The CDR3 is 13 residues long. Germline V gene data show CDR1 as DFQATT and CDR2 as SNEGSKA (reference sequence). CDR3: CSAPQRWGDEQFF.

The chain uses TRBV9 and TRBJ2-5; TCRdb's assignment of TRBD1 cannot be checked, as there is no DNA. The germline V gene has CDR1 SGDLS and CDR2 YYNGEE. This CDR3 is 14 amino acids long. The CDR3 reads CASSAGDREETQYF.

The chain carries TRBV5-1 and TRBJ1-6; the TCRdb D gene call, TRBD1, has no DNA to confirm it. Germline assignment: CDR1 SGHRS and CDR2 YFSETQ. The CDR3 contains 16 residues. The CDR3 protein is CASSLEGRGNSRPLHF.

The chain couples TRBV5-1 to TRBJ2-7; TCRdb selects TRBD2, and the lack of DNA leaves this call unchecked. This CDR3 contains 15 residues. Looked up from germline, CDR1 is SGHRS and CDR2 is YFSETQ. The CDR3 loop reads CASSPGGPTAYEQYF.

The rearrangement joins TRBV24-1 to TRBJ2-1. Germline values: CDR1 KGHDR, CDR2 SFDVKD. The CDR3 is made up of 14 amino acids. The CDR3 loop reads CATSDGRQYNEQFF.

The J gene is TRBJ2-1, the V gene TRBV12-3 or TRBV12-4. The CDR3 length is 16 residues. This CDR3 reads CASSLDANRNYNEQFF.

The chain has TRBV29-1 and TRBJ1-2; the TRBD1 assignment by TCRdb is unverifiable without DNA. The CDR3 runs to 15 residues. Germline V gene data show CDR1 as SQVTM and CDR2 as ANQGSEA. CDR3 loop: CSVEPGQGIMFGYTF.

V usage is TRBV7-9 and J usage is TRBJ2-3; absent DNA, TCRdb's TRBD2 call cannot be checked. Germline V gene sequence: CDR1 SEHNR, CDR2 FQNEAQ (reference sequence). The CDR3 is 13 amino acids. The CDR3 here is CASGPARKDTQYF.

The chain has TRBV6-2 or TRBV6-3 and TRBJ2-5; the TRBD2 assignment by TCRdb is unverifiable without DNA. Germline CDR1 and CDR2: MNHEY and SVGEGT. There are 18 residues in the CDR3. The CDR3 sequence is CASSYSLRWQEGSQTQYF.

The chain employs TRBV20-1 and TRBJ1-2; TCRdb picks TRBD1, but there is no DNA to check that call. There are 16 residues in the CDR3. Germline V gene sequence: CDR1 DFQATT, CDR2 SNEGSKA (reference sequence). The CDR3 sequence: CSARPRAGGEYYGYTF.